The 32 T cell receptor beta chains in this list originate from one sample, sequenced in a study of shared clonotypes between healthy human individuals. Produced via immunoSEQ multiplex PCR; TCRdb's table is partial and in-frame only. The data contain around 510,000 clones, around 78% of them singletons. The source material was PBMCs. These receptors all stem from a woman between 40 and 55 years old in good health. Some clones in this sample may be carry-over from other donors' samples.

This chain joins TRBV7-2 and TRBJ2-7; TRBD2 aligns across 8 bases. This CDR3 comprises 13 residues. CDR1 SGHTA and CDR2 FQGNSA come from the germline V gene. The J segment lost 5 bases and the V segment lost 4 bases, leaving 4 bases of the junction unmatched. This CDR3 is CASSYRTSNEQYF. Here the CDR3 DNA reads TGTGCCAGCAGCTACCGGACTAGCAACGAGCAGTACTTC. Full variable domain (missing parts from reference TRBV7-2 and TRBJ2-7): GAGVSQSPSNKVTEKGKDVELRCDPISGHTALYWYRQSLGQGLEFLIYFQGNSAPDKSGLPSDRFSAERTGGSVSTLTIQRTQQEDSAVYLCASSYRTSNEQYFGPGTRLTVT.

The chain has TRBV5-6 and TRBJ1-2, with 10 bases lining up with TRBD1. Germline V CDR1 and CDR2: SGHDT, YYEEEE. Trimming took 3 bases from V and 2 from J; bases not matched to a gene: 4. This CDR3 is built from 15 residues. CDR3 bases: TGTGCCAGCAGCTCCCCGGGACAGGGGAACTATGGCTACACCTTC. As protein: CASSSPGQGNYGYTF.

In its sample, this clone was seen once. The chain is built from TRBV7-9 and TRBJ1-5; 9 bases agree with TRBD1. CDR3 size: 18 residues. The ends lost 1 base at V and 0 bases at J; junction bases unmatched: 7. Germline V lookup: CDR1 SEHNR, CDR2 FQNEAQ (reference sequence). CDR3 DNA sequence: TGTGCCAGCAGCTTAGACAGGGGGCCATTTAATAGCAATCAGCCCCAGCATTTT. Translation gives CASSLDRGPFNSNQPQHF. Full variable domain (missing parts from reference TRBV7-9 and TRBJ1-5): DTGVSQNPRHKITKRGQNVTFRCDPISEHNRLYWYRQTLGQGPEFLTYFQNEAQLEKSRLLSDRFSAERPKGSFSTLEIQRTEQGDSAMYLCASSLDRGPFNSNQPQHFGDGTRLSIL.

The gene calls are TRBV19 and TRBJ1-5; no firm D call. Germline loops: CDR1 LNHDA, CDR2 SQIVND (reference sequence). Trimming removed 3 bases at V and 0 bases at J, with 15 bases between. CDR3 length: 17 amino acids. CDR3 in DNA: TGTGCCAGTAGTATGATAAGAGGAACGTATAGCAATCAGCCCCAGCATTTT. Translating gives CASSMIRGTYSNQPQHF.

This chain uses TRBV2 with TRBJ1-5; 9 bases match TRBD1. CDR1 and CDR2 (germline): SNHLY, FYNNEI. The V segment lost 6 bases and the J segment 5 bases; nucleotides outside the gene matches: 2. The CDR3 has 13 residues. The CDR3 nucleotides read TGTGCCAGCAGGAGGACAGGGGATCAGCCCCAGCATTTT. This encodes CASRRTGDQPQHF.

This rearrangement joins TRBV11-2 to TRBJ2-3; the match to TRBD1 covers 8 bases. Germline CDR1 and CDR2: SGHAT and FQNNGV. V was pared by 1 base and J by 9 bases, with 9 bases of the junction left unmatched. The CDR3 contains 15 residues. CDR3 in amino acids: CASSLGGQVSGTQYF. CDR3 nucleotides: TGTGCCAGCAGCTTAGGGGGACAGGTGAGCGGGACGCAGTATTTT.

In its sample, this clone was seen a few times. The chain joins TRBV11-2 to TRBJ2-7; possibly TRBD1 for D (5 bases). CDR3 length equals 16 residues. Trimming shortened V by 0 bases and J by 2 bases, and 14 bases separated the two germline ends. Germline lookup yields CDR1 SGHAT and CDR2 FQNNGV. CDR3 in amino acids: CASSLDWSATAYEQYF. The CDR3 DNA reads as TGTGCCAGCAGCTTAGATTGGAGTGCGACAGCCTACGAGCAGTACTTC. Using reference TRBV11-2 and TRBJ2-7 for the parts outside the CDR3, the full variable domain is EAGVAQSPRYKIIEKRQSVAFWCNPISGHATLYWYQQILGQGPKLLIQFQNNGVVDDSQLPKDRFSAERLKGVDSTLKIQPAKLEDSAVYLCASSLDWSATAYEQYFGPGTRLTVT.

The chain joins TRBV18 to TRBJ1-2; D is possibly TRBD1 (6 bases). Trimming stripped 5 bases from V and 2 bases from J, with 9 bases between. The V gene's germline CDR1 is KGHSH and CDR2 LQKENI. CDR3 length equals 13 residues. The CDR3 region has the DNA TGTGCCAGCTCATGGGACAACAACTATGGCTACACCTTC. This codes for CASSWDNNYGYTF.

In DNA, the CDR3 is TGTGCCAGCAGTGAAGGTGCGCGGGAAAGCACAGATACGCAGTATTTT. This encodes CASSEGARESTDTQYF. This rearrangement joins TRBV6-1 to TRBJ2-3; tentatively, D is TRBD2 (6 bases). V gave up 1 base and J gave up 0 bases, with 11 bases separating them. The CDR3 sequence is 16 residues long. Germline CDR1 is MNHNS and CDR2 is SASEGT.

The chain links TRBV5-1 to TRBJ2-7; D unresolved. Trimming left V 4 bases short and J 4 bases short, with 18 bases between. The germline gives CDR1 SGHRS, CDR2 YFSETQ. The CDR3 length is 15 residues. The chain's CDR3 is CASSPGGSQRYEQYF. The CDR3 DNA reads TGCGCCAGCAGCCCTGGTGGCAGCCAGAGATACGAGCAGTACTTC.

This clone was observed many times. The chain is built from TRBV30 and TRBJ2-2, with D hard to call. This CDR3 spans 14 amino acids. The germline gives CDR1 GTSNPN, CDR2 SVGIG (reference sequence). Between the trimmed V and J ends, which lost 2 bases and 3 bases, there was a span of 10 bases. The chain's CDR3 is CAWSSNDYTGELFF. The CDR3 DNA follows: TGTGCCTGGAGTTCAAACGACTACACCGGGGAGCTGTTTTTT.

The V and J genes are TRBV10-3 and TRBJ2-3; D is uncertain. V lost 3 bases and J lost 6, with 4 bases in between. Germline V gene data show CDR1 as ENHRY and CDR2 as SYGVKD. The CDR3 extends over 11 amino acids. The chain's CDR3 is CAISEEDTQYF. CDR3 bases: TGTGCCATCAGTGAAGAGGATACGCAGTATTTT.

DNA of the CDR3: TGTGCCAGCAGTTCAGGACTAGGAGTCTACAATGAGCAGTTCTTC. As protein: CASSSGLGVYNEQFF. This chain uses TRBV28 with TRBJ2-1, with TRBD2 matching over 7 bases. Losses at the gene ends were 4 bases for V and 3 bases for J; bases not matched to a gene: 6. The CDR3 extends over 15 amino acids. CDR1 is MDHEN and CDR2 is SYDVKM in the germline V gene. Variable domain in full (rest from reference TRBV28 and TRBJ2-1): DVKVTQSSRYLVKRTGEKVFLECVQDMDHENMFWYRQDPGLGLRLIYFSYDVKMKEKGDIPEGYSVSREKKERFSLILESASTNQTSMYLCASSSGLGVYNEQFFGPGTRLTVL.

The rearrangement links TRBV19 to TRBJ2-5; TRBD2 agrees at 13 bases. V lost 4 bases and J lost 3; bases outside the gene matches: 5. CDR3 length: 16 amino acids. In germline, CDR1 is LNHDA, CDR2 SQIVND (reference sequence). The CDR3 sequence: CASSTGTSGIKETQYF. DNA for the CDR3: TGTGCCAGTAGTACCGGGACTAGCGGGATTAAAGAGACCCAGTACTTC.

J is TRBJ1-3 and V is TRBV5-1; D uncertain. This CDR3 region has 14 residues. Trimming stripped 7 bases from V and 0 bases from J, with 11 bases between. Germline CDR1 reads SGHRS; CDR2 reads YFSETQ. The CDR3 sequence is CASGPDVSGNTIYF. DNA of the CDR3: TGCGCCAGCGGCCCAGATGTCTCTGGAAACACCATATATTTT.

This clone was seen only once. This chain joins TRBV9 and TRBJ2-1; no reliable D call. CDR3 length equals 14 residues. Trimming left V 3 bases short and J 6 bases short, with 13 bases between. CDR1 and CDR2 from the germline V gene are SGDLS and YYNGEE. The CDR3, as DNA: TGTGCCAGCAGCGCCGCCGGGCACTTCAATGAGCAGTTCTTC. It specifies CASSAAGHFNEQFF.

The rearrangement joins TRBV5-1 to TRBJ2-7, with D perhaps matching TRBD1 (5 bases). From germline, CDR1 is SGHRS and CDR2 YFSETQ. With 4 bases removed from V and 3 bases from J, the gap between germline ends came to 8 bases. CDR3 length equals 12 residues. The CDR3 protein is CASSMDNYEQYF. The CDR3 DNA follows: TGCGCCAGCAGCATGGACAACTACGAGCAGTACTTC.

The rearrangement joins TRBV6-5 to TRBJ1-1; 9 nucleotides line up with TRBD1. Germline CDR1 reads MNHEY; CDR2 reads SVGAGI. With V trimmed by 6 bases and J by 5 bases, 7 bases remained unmatched. The CDR3 sequence is 14 residues long. Here the CDR3 DNA reads TGTGCCAGCAGGGGCCCGACAGGGGGGACTGAAGCTTTCTTT. Encoded protein: CASRGPTGGTEAFF.

The gene calls are TRBV13 and TRBJ1-2; 7 bases agree with TRBD1. The CDR3 runs to 16 residues. V lost 8 bases and J lost 4; bases outside the gene matches: 16. The germline gives CDR1 PRHDT, CDR2 FYEKMQ (reference sequence). CDR3 DNA sequence: TGTGCCAGCGGACGAGGGGGGACAGCGAACCCCTATGGCTACACCTTC. It yields the protein CASGRGGTANPYGYTF.

V and J are TRBV19 and TRBJ2-2, with D possibly TRBD2 on 6 matching bases. Germline assignment: CDR1 LNHDA and CDR2 SQIVND (reference sequence). V lost 4 bases and J 7 bases, leaving 13 bases between the germline ends. This CDR3 contains 14 residues. The CDR3 here is CASSKEGRNGELFF. The CDR3 DNA is TGTGCCAGTAGTAAGGAGGGTAGAAACGGGGAGCTGTTTTTT. The full variable domain, in which reference TRBV19 and TRBJ2-2 provide the parts outside the CDR3, is DGGITQSPKYLFRKEGQNVTLSCEQNLNHDAMYWYRQDPGQGLRLIYYSQIVNDFQKGDIAEGYSVSREKKESFPLTVTSAQKNPTAFYLCASSKEGRNGELFFGEGSRLTVL.

This chain uses TRBV6-1 with TRBJ1-4; TRBD1 matches 7 bases. The ends lost 3 bases at V and 2 bases at J; junction bases unmatched: 12. Germline V gene data show CDR1 as MNHNS and CDR2 as SASEGT. The length of the CDR3 is 18 residues. The CDR3 is CASSDQAGGNPTNEKLFF. CDR3 DNA: TGTGCCAGCAGTGATCAGGCAGGGGGGAACCCGACTAATGAAAAACTGTTTTTT.

V usage is TRBV2 and J usage is TRBJ1-1; D gene uncertain. V was shortened by 6 bases and J by 5 bases, with 13 bases between the two germline ends. The CDR3 extends over 13 amino acids. The germline CDR1 and CDR2 sequences are SNHLY and FYNNEI. This CDR3 is CASSPLFGTEAFF. The CDR3 coding sequence is TGTGCCAGCAGCCCCCTTTTTGGGACTGAAGCTTTCTTT.

The gene calls are TRBV29-1 and TRBJ2-1; 11 positions match TRBD2. V gave up 5 bases and J gave up 4 bases; unmatched junction bases: 4. The CDR3 totals 14 residues. Germline V gives CDR1 SQVTM, CDR2 ANQGSEA. CDR3 coding DNA: TGCAGCGTTCAGACTAGCGGGGCATACAATGAGCAGTTCTTC. This sequence encodes CSVQTSGAYNEQFF.

The rearrangement joins TRBV7-3 to TRBJ1-2; D call uncertain. There are 13 residues in the CDR3. Trimming stripped 2 bases from V and 5 bases from J, with 9 bases between. Germline CDR1 and CDR2: SGHTA and FQGTGA. The CDR3 here is CASSLAPLYGYTF. CDR3 nucleotides: TGTGCCAGCAGCTTAGCTCCTCTTTATGGCTACACCTTC.

The genes are TRBV5-1 and TRBJ2-3, with TRBD2 as a possible D gene (5 bases). CDR1 and CDR2 (germline): SGHRS, YFSETQ. The CDR3 is 15 residues long. Trimming pared 2 bases from V and 1 base from J, leaving 11 bases between. CDR3 in amino acids: CASSFGELGTDTQYF. CDR3 nucleotide sequence: TGCGCCAGCAGCTTCGGGGAGCTCGGCACAGATACGCAGTATTTT.

Remarks on this clone: Other DNA sequences in this specimen translate into the identical CDR3. The CDR3 loop reads CASSSDSYEQYF. DNA for the CDR3: TGTGCCAGTAGTTCCGACAGCTACGAGCAGTACTTC. This chain joins TRBV19 and TRBJ2-7, with D possibly TRBD1 on 5 matching bases. The V end lost 5 bases, the J end lost 3 bases, and 8 bases lay between the germline ends. The CDR3 is 12 amino acids. The germline gives CDR1 LNHDA, CDR2 SQIVND (reference sequence).

This sequence joins TRBV2 and TRBJ2-5, with TRBD1 matching 7 bases. Germline V lookup: CDR1 SNHLY, CDR2 FYNNEI. With V trimmed by 6 bases and J by 2 bases, 15 bases remained unmatched. The CDR3 is 17 residues long. The CDR3 protein is CASSDRGKGALQETQYF. CDR3 nucleotide sequence: TGTGCCAGCAGCGATAGAGGGAAGGGGGCCTTACAAGAGACCCAGTACTTC.

The J gene is TRBJ2-5, the V gene TRBV27; D ambiguous. Germline V gene sequence: CDR1 MNHEY, CDR2 SMNVEV (reference sequence). The V gene lost 0 bases and the J gene lost 2 bases, with 7 bases spanning the gap. The CDR3 is 14 residues long. DNA for the CDR3: TGTGCCAGCAGTTTATCGTTCAGTCAAGAGACCCAGTACTTC. Its translation is CASSLSFSQETQYF.

The gene calls are TRBV28 and TRBJ1-1; TRBD1 matches at 7 bases. The V gene's germline CDR1 is MDHEN and CDR2 SYDVKM. This CDR3 region has 13 residues. Trimming removed 5 bases from V and 5 bases from J; junction bases left unmatched: 5. CDR3 DNA sequence: TGTGCCAGCAGTCCAGGGGGAAGGACTGAAGCTTTCTTT. Its translation: CASSPGGRTEAFF.

This rearrangement joins TRBV5-6 to TRBJ1-2; 7 nucleotides line up with TRBD1. CDR3 length equals 13 residues. V dropped 4 bases and J dropped 8; count of bases not matched to a gene: 8. Germline CDR1 SGHDT, CDR2 YYEEEE. The CDR3: CASSLDRVGGYTF. The CDR3 DNA reads TGTGCCAGCAGCCTCGACAGGGTTGGCGGCTACACCTTC.

The rearrangement uses TRBV30 and TRBJ1-1, with 7 positions matching TRBD1. The germline gives CDR1 GTSNPN, CDR2 SVGIG (reference sequence). Trimming cost V 5 bases and J 0 bases; bases outside gene matches: 6. The CDR3 is 14 amino acids. The CDR3 loop reads CAWWSTGVNTEAFF. CDR3 coding DNA: TGTGCCTGGTGGTCCACAGGGGTGAACACTGAAGCTTTCTTT. The full variable domain, rest sourced from reference TRBV30 and TRBJ1-1, is SQTIHQWPATLVQPVGSPLSLECTVEGTSNPNLYWYRQAAGRGLQLLFYSVGIGQISSEVPQNLSASRPQDRQFILSSKKLLLSDSGFYLCAWWSTGVNTEAFFGQGTRLTVV.

This chain uses TRBV27 with TRBJ2-2; D possibly corresponds to TRBD2 (6 bases). V gave up 3 bases and J gave up 4 bases, with 9 bases separating them. Germline values: CDR1 MNHEY, CDR2 SMNVEV (reference sequence). This CDR3 is built from 14 residues. The CDR3 reads CASSFHSGTGELFF. As DNA, the CDR3 is TGTGCCAGCAGTTTCCATAGCGGCACCGGGGAGCTGTTTTTT.